These T cell receptor beta chains were read from a single sample in a study of T cell repertoires in ileal Crohn's disease. Method: immunoSEQ multiplex PCR; TCRdb's copy keeps in-frame clones and lacks some. The data show about 7,400 clones, with 80% to 90% seen just once and around 5.3% held by the top ten. Sequenced sample: ileal tissue. These receptors were taken from an adult with Crohn's disease. The CDR3 runs from the conserved cysteine through the conserved F or W. A D gene is named only where the DNA matches it firmly. Clone size appears in some rows only: once, few, many, or a class for an expanded clone.

d_gene: TRBD2; j_gene: TRBJ2-1; v_gene: TRBV5-6; abundance: few; CDR3aa: CASRTSGKHEQFF; CDR3nt: TGTGCCAGCCGGACTAGCGGGAAACATGAGCAGTTCTTC
d_gene: NA; j_gene: TRBJ1-5; v_gene: TRBV30; abundance: NA; CDR3aa: CAWTIGPNQPQHF; CDR3nt: TGTGCCTGGACGATCGGTCCCAATCAGCCCCAGCATTTT
d_gene: NA; j_gene: TRBJ1-3; v_gene: TRBV5-1; abundance: NA; CDR3aa: CASSAANSGNTIYF; CDR3nt: TGCGCCAGCAGCGCAGCGAACTCTGGAAACACCATATATTTT
d_gene: NA; j_gene: TRBJ2-4; v_gene: TRBV5-1; abundance: NA; CDR3aa: CASSSDGAKNIQYF; CDR3nt: TGCGCCAGCTCTAGTGATGGGGCCAAAAACATTCAGTACTTC
d_gene: TRBD1; j_gene: TRBJ1-2; v_gene: TRBV5-1; abundance: few; CDR3aa: CASSGRTGGQVRYTF; CDR3nt: TGCGCCAGCAGCGGACGGACAGGAGGTCAGGTTCGCTACACCTTC
d_gene: TRBD1; j_gene: TRBJ1-6; v_gene: TRBV6-1; abundance: NA; CDR3aa: CASTQGAVSPLHF; CDR3nt: TGTGCCAGCACCCAGGGGGCGGTTTCACCCCTCCACTTT
d_gene: NA; j_gene: TRBJ2-5; v_gene: TRBV5-1; abundance: NA; CDR3aa: CASRVAQETQYF; CDR3nt: TGCGCCAGCAGGGTAGCTCAAGAGACCCAGTACTTC
d_gene: NA; j_gene: TRBJ1-2; v_gene: TRBV14; abundance: NA; CDR3aa: CASSAHRFGYTF; CDR3nt: TGTGCCAGCAGCGCACACAGGTTTGGCTACACCTTC
d_gene: TRBD2; j_gene: TRBJ2-1; v_gene: TRBV2; abundance: NA; CDR3aa: CASSSSRTSGIYNEQFF; CDR3nt: TGTGCCAGCAGCTCCTCACGTACTAGCGGGATCTACAATGAGCAGTTCTTC
d_gene: TRBD2; j_gene: TRBJ2-1; v_gene: TRBV19; abundance: NA; CDR3aa: CASSIRAGGPGEQFF; CDR3nt: TGTGCCAGTAGTATCCGAGCGGGAGGGCCGGGTGAGCAGTTCTTC
d_gene: TRBD1; j_gene: TRBJ1-2; v_gene: TRBV19; abundance: NA; CDR3aa: CASSSTGTGYGYTF; CDR3nt: TGTGCCAGTAGTTCTACCGGGACAGGGTATGGCTACACCTTC
d_gene: NA; j_gene: TRBJ1-1; v_gene: TRBV5-5; abundance: NA; CDR3aa: CASSSHDRHTEAFF; CDR3nt: TGTGCCAGCAGCTCCCACGACAGGCACACTGAAGCTTTCTTT
d_gene: TRBD1; j_gene: TRBJ1-6; v_gene: TRBV11-3; abundance: NA; CDR3aa: CASSLAGTGVHNSPLHF; CDR3nt: TGTGCCAGCAGCTTAGCCGGTACAGGGGTCCATAATTCACCCCTCCACTTT
d_gene: NA; j_gene: TRBJ2-2; v_gene: TRBV5-1; abundance: NA; CDR3aa: CASSLGAKNTGELFF; CDR3nt: TGCGCCAGCAGCTTGGGGGCCAAGAACACCGGGGAGCTGTTTTTT
d_gene: NA; j_gene: TRBJ2-7; v_gene: TRBV5-6; abundance: NA; CDR3aa: CASTGRVSYEQYF; CDR3nt: TGTGCCAGCACCGGGCGGGTCTCCTACGAGCAGTACTTC
d_gene: TRBD2; j_gene: TRBJ2-7; v_gene: TRBV14; abundance: NA; CDR3aa: CASSRGGESYEQYF; CDR3nt: TGTGCCAGCAGCCGGGGGGGAGAGTCCTACGAGCAGTACTTC
d_gene: NA; j_gene: TRBJ2-2; v_gene: TRBV13; abundance: NA; CDR3aa: CASSFGDGRTGELFF; CDR3nt: TGTGCCAGCAGCTTCGGAGACGGTAGGACCGGGGAGCTGTTTTTT
d_gene: TRBD2; j_gene: TRBJ2-2; v_gene: TRBV7-8; abundance: NA; CDR3aa: CASSLGGGRAYTGELFF; CDR3nt: TGTGCCAGCAGCTTAGGGGGCGGGAGGGCCTACACCGGGGAGCTGTTTTTT
d_gene: TRBD1; j_gene: TRBJ2-7; v_gene: TRBV9; abundance: NA; CDR3aa: CASSLLDRGRSEQYF; CDR3nt: TGTGCCAGCAGCTTACTGGACAGGGGGCGATCCGAGCAGTACTTC
d_gene: NA; j_gene: TRBJ2-7; v_gene: TRBV4-1; abundance: few; CDR3aa: CASSPWTASYEQYF; CDR3nt: TGCGCCAGCAGCCCGTGGACAGCTTCCTACGAGCAGTACTTC